This entry describes one T cell receptor (beta chain). Its cognate antigen is unknown. There are 13 residues in the CDR3. With 2 bases removed from V and 4 bases from J, the gap between germline ends came to 8 bases. Germline V gives CDR1 MDHEN, CDR2 SYDVKM. This record comes from a study of type 1 regulatory T cells. Overall study context: An in vitro protocol generated T-allo10, a Tr1-enriched, alloantigen-specific CD4 T cell product.

Study results and caveats: Tr1 cells had a more restricted TCR repertoire than non-Tr1 cells.

MiXCR, run by TCRdb on the reads, gives a single entry per CDR3 protein. The sample carries tens of thousands of distinct CDR3 sequences, over 50% recorded once. This clonotype was obtained from a human donor in good health. Sample: cultured non-Tr1 T cells, either the whole culture or a sorted T cell fraction (not recorded which). The chain has TRBV28 and TRBJ1-2; D is unresolved. The DNA of the CDR3 is TGTGCCAGCAGTTTACTTATACGCTATGGCTACACCTTC. It codes for CASSLLIRYGYTF.